This T cell receptor (beta chain) was obtained from a study of T cell changes during pregnancy in multiple sclerosis. This clone was seen a single time. CDR1 and CDR2 from the germline V gene are MNHEY and SVGAGI. The CDR3 totals 15 residues. Trimming cost V 0 bases and J 1 base, with 6 bases left between them. The repertoire was sequenced with immunoSEQ multiplex PCR; TCRdb's copy has only in-frame clones and lacks some. The sample lists more than 40,000 clones, around 92% occurring once. The sequence came from a female donor with multiple sclerosis, enrolled in a pregnancy study. The source was CD8+ T cells from peripheral blood mononuclear cells, collected after pregnancy. This chain uses TRBV6-5 with TRBJ1-4; D possibly corresponds to TRBD1 (5 bases). CDR3 coding DNA: TGTGCCAGCAGTTACTCGGGGGGAACTAATGAAAAACTGTTTTTT. This encodes CASSYSGGTNEKLFF.